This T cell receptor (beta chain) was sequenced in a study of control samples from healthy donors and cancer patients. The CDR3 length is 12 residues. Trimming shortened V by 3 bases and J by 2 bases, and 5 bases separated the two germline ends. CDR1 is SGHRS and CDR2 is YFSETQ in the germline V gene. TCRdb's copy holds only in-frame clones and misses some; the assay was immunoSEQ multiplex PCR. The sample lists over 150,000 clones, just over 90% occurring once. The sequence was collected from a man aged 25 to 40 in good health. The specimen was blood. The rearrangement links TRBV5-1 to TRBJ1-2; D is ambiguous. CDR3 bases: TGCGCCAGCAGCTCGGAAAACTATGGCTACACCTTC. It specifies CASSSENYGYTF.